These 4 T cell receptor beta chains share one sample of origin, sequenced in a study of beta chain features in type 1 diabetes. General observations from the study: Significant though moderate, a shortening of TCRB CDR3s appeared in all four CD4+ subsets of Type 1 diabetes patients.

Expressed TCRB transcripts got sequenced, as all isolated RNA was reverse transcribed. Repertoires were generated with immunoSEQ multiplex PCR, while TCRdb's copy carries only in-frame clones and drops some. The table includes about 25,000 clones, approximately 70% detected once. Antigens of these TCRs are unknown. The sequenced sample consisted of stem cell memory CD4+ T cells from blood. These receptors all come from a woman aged 40 to 50 with type 1 diabetes.

J is TRBJ2-7 and V is TRBV7-2, with D unclear. The CDR3 loop spans 13 amino acids. Germline-derived CDR1 and CDR2 are SGHTA and FQGNSA. V shed 5 bases and J shed 2 bases, with 10 bases lying between them. In nucleotides, the CDR3 is TGTGCCAGCAGCCCCGACATTCCCTACGAGCAGTACTTC. Residues: CASSPDIPYEQYF.

This clone was seen only once. The chain joins TRBV7-6 to TRBJ1-2; perhaps TRBD1 as D (5 bases). The germline V and J ends were trimmed by 0 bases and 8 bases, with 10 bases remaining between them. This CDR3 spans 13 amino acids. Germline CDR1 SGHVS, CDR2 FNYEAQ. The CDR3 sequence: CASSLAGGYGYTF. The CDR3 nucleotides are TGTGCCAGCAGCTTAGCCGGGGGTTACGGCTACACCTTC.

This CDR3 is CASSRTGGLEKLFF. The CDR3 DNA follows: TGTGCCAGCAGCCGGACAGGGGGACTGGAAAAACTGTTTTTT. The rearrangement uses TRBV28 and TRBJ1-4; 10 nucleotides agree with TRBD1. CDR3 length equals 14 residues. Germline lookup yields CDR1 MDHEN and CDR2 SYDVKM. J lost 8 bases, V lost 6 bases, and 6 bases had no gene match.

The chain links TRBV10-3 to TRBJ1-3, with D maybe TRBD1 (6 bases). Per the germline V gene, CDR1 is ENHRY and CDR2 is SYGVKD. With 7 bases removed from V and 4 bases from J, the gap between germline ends came to 23 bases. There are 17 residues in the CDR3. The CDR3 DNA is TGTGCCATCACCCCTAACTGGGGAGGGGGATCAGGAAACACCATATATTTT. Protein: CAITPNWGGGSGNTIYF.